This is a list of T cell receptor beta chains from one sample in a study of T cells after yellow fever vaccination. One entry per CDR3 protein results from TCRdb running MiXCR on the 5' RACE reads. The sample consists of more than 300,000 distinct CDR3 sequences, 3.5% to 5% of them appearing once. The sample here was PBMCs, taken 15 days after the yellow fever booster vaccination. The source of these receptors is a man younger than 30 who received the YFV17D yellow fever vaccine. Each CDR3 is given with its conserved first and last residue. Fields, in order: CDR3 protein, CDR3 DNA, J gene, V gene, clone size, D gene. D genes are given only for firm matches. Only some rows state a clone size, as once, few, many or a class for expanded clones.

CDR3aa: CASGRGYNEQFF
CDR3nt: TGTGCTAGTGGAAGGGGATACAATGAGCAGTTCTTC
j_gene: TRBJ2-1
v_gene: TRBV12-5
abundance: many
d_gene: -

CDR3aa: CASSLVEGRNSPLHF
CDR3nt: TGTGCCAGCAGCTTGGTTGAGGGCCGAAATTCACCCCTCCACTTT
j_gene: TRBJ1-6
v_gene: TRBV5-6
abundance: many
d_gene: -

CDR3aa: CSVEDQPNYGYTF
CDR3nt: TGCAGCGTTGAAGATCAGCCTAACTATGGCTACACCTTC
j_gene: TRBJ1-2
v_gene: TRBV29-1
abundance: -
d_gene: -

CDR3aa: CASTWRTSNTEAFF
CDR3nt: TGTGCCAGTACTTGGCGCACGAGTAACACTGAAGCTTTCTTT
j_gene: TRBJ1-1
v_gene: TRBV19
abundance: -
d_gene: -

CDR3aa: CASRVPSSSYEQYF
CDR3nt: TGTGCCAGCAGAGTTCCCTCCTCCTCCTACGAGCAGTACTTC
j_gene: TRBJ2-7
v_gene: TRBV28
abundance: -
d_gene: -

CDR3aa: CASSQKGTGGSSEAFF
CDR3nt: TGTGCCAGCAGCCAAAAAGGGACAGGGGGCTCCTCTGAAGCTTTCTTT
j_gene: TRBJ1-1
v_gene: TRBV4-2
abundance: few
d_gene: TRBD1

CDR3aa: CASSTGQVRQETQYF
CDR3nt: TGTGCCAGCAGCACCGGACAGGTTCGACAAGAGACCCAGTACTTC
j_gene: TRBJ2-5
v_gene: TRBV6-5
abundance: many
d_gene: TRBD1

CDR3aa: CASSLLKGSNGELFF
CDR3nt: TGCGCCAGCAGCTTGTTAAAGGGGAGCAACGGGGAGCTGTTTTTT
j_gene: TRBJ2-2
v_gene: TRBV5-1
abundance: few
d_gene: -

CDR3aa: CASSLGFAGTSLVDEQFF
CDR3nt: TGTGCCAGCAGCTTAGGATTCGCCGGGACAAGCTTGGTAGATGAGCAGTTCTTC
j_gene: TRBJ2-1
v_gene: TRBV7-8
abundance: many
d_gene: -

CDR3aa: CASSYSRATVGYTF
CDR3nt: TGTGCCAGCAGTTACTCACGGGCAACTGTCGGCTACACCTTC
j_gene: TRBJ1-2
v_gene: TRBV6-5
abundance: -
d_gene: -

CDR3aa: CASSPPPSLYPEKLFF
CDR3nt: TGTGCCAGCTCACCACCGCCGTCCCTTTACCCCGAAAAACTGTTTTTT
j_gene: TRBJ1-4
v_gene: TRBV18
abundance: few
d_gene: -

CDR3aa: CASSTRQDGQPQHF
CDR3nt: TGTGCCAGCAGCACTAGACAGGATGGTCAGCCCCAGCATTTT
j_gene: TRBJ1-5
v_gene: TRBV6-2/TRBV6-3
abundance: few
d_gene: -

CDR3aa: CASKTPVTGELFF
CDR3nt: TGTGCCAGTAAGACCCCCGTCACCGGGGAGCTGTTTTTT
j_gene: TRBJ2-2
v_gene: TRBV19
abundance: few
d_gene: -

CDR3aa: CASSYLPDRLRVGANVLTF
CDR3nt: TGTGCCAGCAGTTACCTCCCGGACAGGTTACGGGTTGGGGCCAACGTCCTGACTTTC
j_gene: TRBJ2-6
v_gene: TRBV6-2/TRBV6-3
abundance: -
d_gene: TRBD1

CDR3aa: CSVRFGGTEAFF
CDR3nt: TGCAGCGTGAGGTTTGGGGGTACTGAAGCTTTCTTT
j_gene: TRBJ1-1
v_gene: TRBV29-1
abundance: -
d_gene: -

CDR3aa: CSARRATADEQYF
CDR3nt: TGCAGTGCTAGAAGGGCTACAGCGGACGAGCAGTACTTC
j_gene: TRBJ2-7
v_gene: TRBV20-1
abundance: -
d_gene: -

CDR3aa: CASSEGNAAMYEQYF
CDR3nt: TGTGCCAGCTCAGAGGGCAACGCGGCGATGTACGAGCAGTACTTC
j_gene: TRBJ2-7
v_gene: TRBV18
abundance: -
d_gene: -

CDR3aa: CASTLEGGASDTQYF
CDR3nt: TGTGCCAGCACCTTAGAAGGGGGGGCATCAGATACGCAGTATTTT
j_gene: TRBJ2-3
v_gene: TRBV11-2
abundance: many
d_gene: -

CDR3aa: CSAREGVELFF
CDR3nt: TGCAGTGCTAGAGAGGGGGTGGAACTGTTTTTT
j_gene: TRBJ1-4
v_gene: TRBV20-1
abundance: few
d_gene: -

CDR3aa: CSARDLGLRWYEQYF
CDR3nt: TGCAGTGCTAGAGATTTGGGACTACGGTGGTACGAGCAGTACTTC
j_gene: TRBJ2-7
v_gene: TRBV20-1
abundance: few
d_gene: TRBD2

CDR3aa: CASSQRTFYEQYF
CDR3nt: TGCGCCAGCAGCCAAAGGACATTTTACGAGCAGTACTTC
j_gene: TRBJ2-7
v_gene: TRBV4-3
abundance: many
d_gene: -

CDR3aa: CASSLTLAYGYTF
CDR3nt: TGCGCCAGCAGCTTAACCCTGGCATATGGCTACACCTTC
j_gene: TRBJ1-2
v_gene: TRBV5-1
abundance: few
d_gene: -

CDR3aa: CASSQQGRGTGELFF
CDR3nt: TGCGCCAGCAGTCAACAGGGCCGGGGCACCGGGGAGCTGTTTTTT
j_gene: TRBJ2-2
v_gene: TRBV10-1
abundance: many
d_gene: -

CDR3aa: CASSVDTSRGYTF
CDR3nt: TGTGCCAGCAGTGTGGACACCTCACGGGGCTACACCTTC
j_gene: TRBJ1-2
v_gene: TRBV6-5
abundance: -
d_gene: -

CDR3aa: CSVEVVGLNEKLFF
CDR3nt: TGCAGCGTTGAGGTCGTGGGGCTTAATGAAAAACTGTTTTTT
j_gene: TRBJ1-4
v_gene: TRBV29-1
abundance: many
d_gene: -

CDR3aa: CASRYQGLVTEAFF
CDR3nt: TGTGCCAGCAGATACCAGGGTCTAGTCACTGAAGCTTTCTTT
j_gene: TRBJ1-1
v_gene: TRBV12-3/TRBV12-4
abundance: few
d_gene: -

CDR3aa: CASSLGQGEAFF
CDR3nt: TGTGCCAGCAGCTTGGGGCAGGGAGAAGCTTTCTTT
j_gene: TRBJ1-1
v_gene: TRBV7-6
abundance: many
d_gene: -

CDR3aa: CASVEWGGSLSSGANVLTF
CDR3nt: TGTGCCAGCGTCGAGTGGGGAGGGAGCCTTAGCTCTGGGGCCAACGTCCTGACTTTC
j_gene: TRBJ2-6
v_gene: TRBV27
abundance: many
d_gene: TRBD2

CDR3aa: CSVEGAGGQPQHF
CDR3nt: TGCAGCGTTGAGGGGGCAGGCGGGCAGCCCCAGCATTTT
j_gene: TRBJ1-5
v_gene: TRBV29-1
abundance: many
d_gene: -

CDR3aa: CASSHATGSTDTQYF
CDR3nt: TGCGCCAGCAGCCATGCGACAGGTAGCACAGATACGCAGTATTTT
j_gene: TRBJ2-3
v_gene: TRBV4-3
abundance: few
d_gene: -

CDR3aa: CSAGARGRDSPLHF
CDR3nt: TGCAGTGCAGGGGCCCGCGGAAGGGATTCACCCCTCCACTTT
j_gene: TRBJ1-6
v_gene: TRBV20-1
abundance: -
d_gene: -

CDR3aa: CANPRGSQETQYF
CDR3nt: TGTGCCAACCCCAGGGGGAGTCAAGAGACCCAGTACTTC
j_gene: TRBJ2-5
v_gene: TRBV6-5
abundance: many
d_gene: TRBD1

CDR3aa: CASSLSRVSEAFF
CDR3nt: TGTGCCAGCAGTTTATCAAGGGTTAGTGAAGCTTTCTTT
j_gene: TRBJ1-1
v_gene: TRBV27
abundance: -
d_gene: -

CDR3aa: CASSSDIRNTEAFF
CDR3nt: TGTGCCAGCAGCTCCGACATAAGGAACACTGAAGCTTTCTTT
j_gene: TRBJ1-1
v_gene: TRBV7-3
abundance: many
d_gene: -

CDR3aa: CASSLTDRPNTEAFF
CDR3nt: TGTGCCAGCAGCTTAACGGACAGGCCGAACACTGAAGCTTTCTTT
j_gene: TRBJ1-1
v_gene: TRBV7-9
abundance: few
d_gene: TRBD1

CDR3aa: CASSQASQGKNIQYF
CDR3nt: TGCGCCAGCAGCCAAGCTAGTCAGGGTAAAAACATTCAGTACTTC
j_gene: TRBJ2-4
v_gene: TRBV4-3
abundance: many
d_gene: -

CDR3aa: CATSDSGGLGQPQHF
CDR3nt: TGTGCCACCAGTGATTCGGGGGGGTTGGGACAGCCCCAGCATTTT
j_gene: TRBJ1-5
v_gene: TRBV24-1
abundance: -
d_gene: -

CDR3aa: CASSFPGTGDGYTF
CDR3nt: TGTGCCAGCAGTTTCCCCGGGACAGGAGACGGCTACACCTTC
j_gene: TRBJ1-2
v_gene: TRBV28
abundance: -
d_gene: TRBD1